This T cell receptor (beta chain) was retrieved from a study of shared clonotypes between healthy human individuals. The genomic DNA of each subset was split evenly across several immunoSEQ plates. TCRdb's copy holds only in-frame clones and misses some; the assay was immunoSEQ multiplex PCR. The data show fewer than 600,000 clones, with roughly 79% seen just once and around 12% held by the top ten. Germline V gene lookup returns CDR1 MNHNS and CDR2 SASEGT. This CDR3 region has 14 residues. V gave up 7 bases and J gave up 4 bases; unmatched junction bases: 6. Input material: PBMCs. This chain uses TRBV6-1 with TRBJ2-3, with 9 bases identical to TRBD1. The receptor comes from a woman in her thirties or forties in good health. Some clones in this sample may be carry-over from other donors' samples. The CDR3 is CASILTGGSDTQYF. The DNA for the CDR3 is TGTGCCAGCATTTTGACAGGGGGGTCAGATACGCAGTATTTT.